The following is a TCR beta chain sequence with its context. These data originate in a study of blood T cell repertoires in COVID-19. Overall study: Sites in the United States, Italy and Spain provided acute and convalescent COVID-19 samples. T cells, B-cell-depleted T cells, or PBMCs provided the cDNA or gDNA that served as material.

Germline V gene sequence: CDR1 SGHRS, CDR2 YFSETQ. The V gene lost 3 bases and the J gene lost 8 bases, with 11 bases spanning the gap. The CDR3 runs 13 residues. In the original analysis: Quantification of nucleated cells was approximated via reference gene primer amplification. TCRdb's table, derived via immunoSEQ multiplex PCR, lists solely in-frame clones and lacks some. D and trimming were read from the DNA, whereas the V and J calls and clone size are those reported in that table. This sample has under 300,000 clones, with roughly 82% found just once. This receptor was obtained from a man older than 75 with acute or convalescent COVID-19. The sample comprised peripheral blood. J is TRBJ1-4 and V is TRBV5-1, with a possible D match to TRBD1 (6 bases). The CDR3 reads CASSYGQQEKLFF. The CDR3 nucleotides are TGCGCCAGCAGCTACGGACAGCAGGAAAAACTGTTTTTT. Full variable domain (missing parts from reference TRBV5-1 and TRBJ1-4): KAGVTQTPRYLIKTRGQQVTLSCSPISGHRSVSWYQQTPGQGLQFLFEYFSETQRNKGNFPGRFSGRQFSNSRSEMNVSTLELGDSALYLCASSYGQQEKLFFGSGTQLSVL.